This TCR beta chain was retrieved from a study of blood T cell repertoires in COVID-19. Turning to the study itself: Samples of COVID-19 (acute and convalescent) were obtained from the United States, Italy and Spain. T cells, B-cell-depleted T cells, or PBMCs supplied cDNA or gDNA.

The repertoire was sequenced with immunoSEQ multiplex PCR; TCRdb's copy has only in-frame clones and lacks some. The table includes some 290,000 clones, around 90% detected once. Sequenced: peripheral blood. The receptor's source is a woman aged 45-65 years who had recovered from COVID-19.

The CDR3 bases are TGTGCCAGCAGCCACTCGGACAGAGGAGCTTTCTTT. Its translation: CASSHSDRGAFF. The rearrangement links TRBV3-1 (or the pseudogene TRBV3-2) to TRBJ1-1; a possible D gene is TRBD1 (6 bases). The length of the CDR3 is 12 residues. The germline CDR1 and CDR2 sequences are LGHDT and YNNKEL (reference sequence). V lost 3 bases and J 10 bases, leaving 12 bases between the germline ends.